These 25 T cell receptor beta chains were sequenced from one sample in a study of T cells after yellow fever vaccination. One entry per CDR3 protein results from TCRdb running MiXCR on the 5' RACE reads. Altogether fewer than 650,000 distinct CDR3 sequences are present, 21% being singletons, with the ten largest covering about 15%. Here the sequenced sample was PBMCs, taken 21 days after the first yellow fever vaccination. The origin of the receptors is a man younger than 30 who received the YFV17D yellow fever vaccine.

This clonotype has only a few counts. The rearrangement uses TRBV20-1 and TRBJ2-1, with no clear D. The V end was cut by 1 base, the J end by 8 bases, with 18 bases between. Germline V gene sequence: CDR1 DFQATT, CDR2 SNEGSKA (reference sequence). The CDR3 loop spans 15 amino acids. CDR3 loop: CSARAVVLGIYEQFF. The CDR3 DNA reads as TGCAGTGCTAGAGCCGTCGTTCTAGGGATATATGAGCAGTTCTTC.

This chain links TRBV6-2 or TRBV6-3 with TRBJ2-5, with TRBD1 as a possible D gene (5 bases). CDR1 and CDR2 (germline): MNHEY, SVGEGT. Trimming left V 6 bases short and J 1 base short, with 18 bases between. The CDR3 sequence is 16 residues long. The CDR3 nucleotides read TGTGCCAGCAGCCACGGACATACGAACTTCCAAGAGACCCAGTACTTC. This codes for CASSHGHTNFQETQYF.

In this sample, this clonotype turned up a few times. The CDR3, as DNA: TGCGCCAGCAGCCAAGATCCTGGGGCAGATACGCAGTATTTT. This gives the protein CASSQDPGADTQYF. The rearrangement joins TRBV4-3 to TRBJ2-3; D unresolved. Trimming pared 0 bases from V and 4 bases from J, leaving 8 bases between. The germline CDR1 and CDR2 sequences are LGHNA and YSLEER. This CDR3 region has 14 residues.

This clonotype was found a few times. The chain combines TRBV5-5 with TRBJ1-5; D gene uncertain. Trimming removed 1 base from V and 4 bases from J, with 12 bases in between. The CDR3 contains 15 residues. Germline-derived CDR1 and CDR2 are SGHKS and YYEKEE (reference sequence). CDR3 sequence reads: CASSLWGSGNQPQHF. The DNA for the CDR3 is TGTGCCAGCAGCTTGTGGGGTAGCGGGAATCAGCCCCAGCATTTT.

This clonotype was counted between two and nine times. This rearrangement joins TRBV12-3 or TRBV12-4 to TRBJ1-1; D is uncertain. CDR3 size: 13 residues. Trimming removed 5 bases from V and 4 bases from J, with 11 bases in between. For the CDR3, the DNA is TGTGCCAGCAGTCAAGGGCCGCTCACTGAAGCTTTCTTT. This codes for CASSQGPLTEAFF.

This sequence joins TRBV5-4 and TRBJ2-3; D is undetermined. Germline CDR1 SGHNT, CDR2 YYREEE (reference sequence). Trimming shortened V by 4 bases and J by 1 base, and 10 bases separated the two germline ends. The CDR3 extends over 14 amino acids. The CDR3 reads CASSADLGTDTQYF. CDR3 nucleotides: TGTGCCAGCAGCGCGGACCTCGGCACAGATACGCAGTATTTT.

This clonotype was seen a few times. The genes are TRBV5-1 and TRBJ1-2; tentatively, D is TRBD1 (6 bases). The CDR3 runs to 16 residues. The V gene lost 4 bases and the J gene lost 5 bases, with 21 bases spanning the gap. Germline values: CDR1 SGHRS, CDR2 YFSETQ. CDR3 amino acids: CASSRGGRRSIYGYTF. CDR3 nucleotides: TGCGCCAGCAGCCGGGGGGGGCGGCGCTCCATATATGGCTACACCTTC.

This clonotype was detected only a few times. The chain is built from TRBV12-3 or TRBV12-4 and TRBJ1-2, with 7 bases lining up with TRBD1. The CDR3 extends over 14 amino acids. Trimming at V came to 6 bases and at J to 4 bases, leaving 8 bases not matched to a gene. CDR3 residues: CASRGGGWGYGYTF. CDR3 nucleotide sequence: TGTGCCAGCAGAGGAGGGGGCTGGGGCTATGGCTACACCTTC.

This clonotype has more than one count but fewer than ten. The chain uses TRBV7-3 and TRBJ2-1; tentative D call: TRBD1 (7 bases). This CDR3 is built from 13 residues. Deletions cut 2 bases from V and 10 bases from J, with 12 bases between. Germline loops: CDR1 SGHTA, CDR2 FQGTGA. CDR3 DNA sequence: TGTGCCAGCAGCTTAGGAGGGACAGACGAGCAGTTCTTC. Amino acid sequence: CASSLGGTDEQFF.

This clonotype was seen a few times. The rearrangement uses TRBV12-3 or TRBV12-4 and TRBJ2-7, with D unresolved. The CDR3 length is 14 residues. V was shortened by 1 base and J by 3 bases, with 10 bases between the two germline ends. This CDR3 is CASSLVLGLYEQYF. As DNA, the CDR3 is TGTGCCAGCAGTTTAGTACTGGGCCTCTACGAGCAGTACTTC.

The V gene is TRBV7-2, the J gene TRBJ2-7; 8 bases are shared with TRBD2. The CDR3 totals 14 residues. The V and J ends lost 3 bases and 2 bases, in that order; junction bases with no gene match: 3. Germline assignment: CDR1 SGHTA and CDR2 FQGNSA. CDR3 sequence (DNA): TGTGCCAGCAGCTTTAGCGGGGCACCCTACGAGCAGTACTTC. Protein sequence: CASSFSGAPYEQYF.

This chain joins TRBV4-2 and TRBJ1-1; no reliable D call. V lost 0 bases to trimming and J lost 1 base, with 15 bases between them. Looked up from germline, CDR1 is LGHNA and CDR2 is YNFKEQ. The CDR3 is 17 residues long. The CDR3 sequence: CASSQDEFEWGNTEAFF. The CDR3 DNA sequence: TGTGCCAGCAGCCAAGACGAATTCGAGTGGGGGAACACTGAAGCTTTCTTT.

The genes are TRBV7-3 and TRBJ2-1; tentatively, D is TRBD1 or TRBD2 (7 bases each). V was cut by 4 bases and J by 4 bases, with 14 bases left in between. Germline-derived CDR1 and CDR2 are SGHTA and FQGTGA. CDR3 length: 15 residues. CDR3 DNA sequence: TGTGCCAGCAGCTCAGCGGGACAGACATACAATGAGCAGTTCTTC. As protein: CASSSAGQTYNEQFF.

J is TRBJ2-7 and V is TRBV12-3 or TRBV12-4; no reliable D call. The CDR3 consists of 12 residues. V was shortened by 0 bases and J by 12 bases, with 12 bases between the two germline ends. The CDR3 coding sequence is TGTGCCAGCAGTTTAGCGTTCACCCCAAGGTACTTC. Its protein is CASSLAFTPRYF.

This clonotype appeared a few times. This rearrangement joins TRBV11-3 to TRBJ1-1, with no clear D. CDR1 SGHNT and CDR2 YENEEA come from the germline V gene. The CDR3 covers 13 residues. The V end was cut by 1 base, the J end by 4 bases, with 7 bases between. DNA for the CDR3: TGTGCCAGCAGCTTAGGAACCTCCACTGAAGCTTTCTTT. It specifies CASSLGTSTEAFF.

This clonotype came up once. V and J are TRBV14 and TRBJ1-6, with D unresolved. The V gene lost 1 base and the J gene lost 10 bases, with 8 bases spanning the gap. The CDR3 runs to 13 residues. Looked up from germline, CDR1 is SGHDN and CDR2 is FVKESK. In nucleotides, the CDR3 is TGTGCCAGCAGCCAAGCCCTGGGGTCACCCCTCCACTTT. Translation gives CASSQALGSPLHF.

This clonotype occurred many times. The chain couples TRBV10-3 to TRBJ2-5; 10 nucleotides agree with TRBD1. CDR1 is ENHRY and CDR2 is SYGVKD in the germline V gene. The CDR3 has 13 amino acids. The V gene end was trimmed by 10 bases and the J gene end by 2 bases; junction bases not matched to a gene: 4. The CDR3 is CASRDRGQETQYF. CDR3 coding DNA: TGTGCCAGCAGGGACAGGGGACAAGAGACCCAGTACTTC.

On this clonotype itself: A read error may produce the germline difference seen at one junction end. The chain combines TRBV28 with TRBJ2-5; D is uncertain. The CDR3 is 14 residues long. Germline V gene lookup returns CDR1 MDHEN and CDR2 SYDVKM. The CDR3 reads CASSLPVNQETKYF. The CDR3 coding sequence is TGTGCCAGCAGTTTACCAGTAAACCAAGAGACCAAGTACTTC.

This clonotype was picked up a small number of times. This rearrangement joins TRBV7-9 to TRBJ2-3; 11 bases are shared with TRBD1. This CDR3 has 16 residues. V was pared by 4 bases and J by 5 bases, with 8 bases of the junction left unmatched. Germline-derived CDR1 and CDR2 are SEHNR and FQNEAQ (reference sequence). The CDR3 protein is CASSSGTGGLVDTQYF. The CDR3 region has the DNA TGTGCCAGCAGCTCCGGGACAGGGGGATTGGTAGATACGCAGTATTTT.

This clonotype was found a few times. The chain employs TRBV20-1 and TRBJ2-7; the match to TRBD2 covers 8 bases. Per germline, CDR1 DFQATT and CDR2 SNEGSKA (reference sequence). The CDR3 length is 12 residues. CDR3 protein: CSPRGGGHEQYF. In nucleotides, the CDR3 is TGCAGCCCCCGGGGGGGCGGTCACGAGCAGTACTTC.

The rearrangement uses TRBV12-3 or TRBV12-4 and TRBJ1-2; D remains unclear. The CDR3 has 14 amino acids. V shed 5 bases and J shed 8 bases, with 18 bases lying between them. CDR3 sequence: CASSRWTGPGGYTF. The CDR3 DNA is TGTGCCAGCAGTAGGTGGACGGGCCCGGGGGGCTACACCTTC.

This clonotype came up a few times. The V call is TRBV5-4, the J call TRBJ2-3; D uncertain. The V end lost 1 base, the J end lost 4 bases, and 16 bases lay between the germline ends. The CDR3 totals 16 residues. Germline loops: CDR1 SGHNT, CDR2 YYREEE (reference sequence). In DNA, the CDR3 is TGTGCCAGCAGCTTGAAATCTCGGACGTTAGCAGATACGCAGTATTTT. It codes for CASSLKSRTLADTQYF.

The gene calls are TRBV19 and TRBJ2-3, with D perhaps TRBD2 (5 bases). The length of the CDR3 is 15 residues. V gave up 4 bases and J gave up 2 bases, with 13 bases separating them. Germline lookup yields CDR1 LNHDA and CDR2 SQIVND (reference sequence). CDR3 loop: CASSTTERLTDTQYF. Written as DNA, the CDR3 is TGTGCCAGTAGTACCACCGAGCGGCTCACAGATACGCAGTATTTT.

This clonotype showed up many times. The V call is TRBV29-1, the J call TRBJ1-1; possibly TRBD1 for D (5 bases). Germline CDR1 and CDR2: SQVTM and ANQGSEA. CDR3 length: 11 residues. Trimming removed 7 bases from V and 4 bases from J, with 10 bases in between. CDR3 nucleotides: TGCAGCGCCTGTGGGGGCACTGAAGCTTTCTTT. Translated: CSACGGTEAFF.

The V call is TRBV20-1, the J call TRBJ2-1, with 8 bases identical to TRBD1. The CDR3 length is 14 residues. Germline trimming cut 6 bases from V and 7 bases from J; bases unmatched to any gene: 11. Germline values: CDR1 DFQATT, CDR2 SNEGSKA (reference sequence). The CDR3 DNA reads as TGCAGTGCACCACCGGGACAGGCGGTTAATGAGCAGTTCTTC. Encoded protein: CSAPPGQAVNEQFF.